This T cell receptor (beta chain) was retrieved from a study of blood T cell repertoires in COVID-19. V gave up 4 bases and J gave up 2 bases, with 13 bases separating them. Germline V gene lookup returns CDR1 SGDLS and CDR2 YYNGEE. CDR3 length: 15 residues. The repertoire was sequenced with immunoSEQ multiplex PCR; TCRdb's copy has only in-frame clones and lacks some. The data show 250,000 to 350,000 clones, 89% seen once. The chain combines TRBV9 with TRBJ1-5; no firm D call. The sample comprised peripheral blood. The sequence derives from a woman in her sixties or seventies with acute or convalescent COVID-19. The CDR3 DNA follows: TGTGCCAGCAGCCCAGACTTGGGAGGCAATCAGCCCCAGCATTTT. This encodes CASSPDLGGNQPQHF.